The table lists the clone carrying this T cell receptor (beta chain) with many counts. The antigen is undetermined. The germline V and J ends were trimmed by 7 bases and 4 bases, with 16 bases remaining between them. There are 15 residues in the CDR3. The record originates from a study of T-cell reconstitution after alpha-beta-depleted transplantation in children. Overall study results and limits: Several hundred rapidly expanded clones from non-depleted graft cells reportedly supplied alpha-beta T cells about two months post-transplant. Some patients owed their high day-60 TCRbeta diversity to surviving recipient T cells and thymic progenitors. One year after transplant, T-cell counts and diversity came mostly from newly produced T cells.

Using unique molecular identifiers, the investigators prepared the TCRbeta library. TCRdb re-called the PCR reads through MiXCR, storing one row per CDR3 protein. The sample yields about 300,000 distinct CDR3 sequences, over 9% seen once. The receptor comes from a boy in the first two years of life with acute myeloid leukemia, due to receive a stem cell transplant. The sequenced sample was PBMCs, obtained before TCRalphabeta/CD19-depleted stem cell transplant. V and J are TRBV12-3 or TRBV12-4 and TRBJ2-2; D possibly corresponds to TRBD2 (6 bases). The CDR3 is CASTKGLRGTGELFF. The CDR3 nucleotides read TGTGCCAGCACCAAGGGTCTGCGGGGCACCGGGGAGCTGTTTTTT.